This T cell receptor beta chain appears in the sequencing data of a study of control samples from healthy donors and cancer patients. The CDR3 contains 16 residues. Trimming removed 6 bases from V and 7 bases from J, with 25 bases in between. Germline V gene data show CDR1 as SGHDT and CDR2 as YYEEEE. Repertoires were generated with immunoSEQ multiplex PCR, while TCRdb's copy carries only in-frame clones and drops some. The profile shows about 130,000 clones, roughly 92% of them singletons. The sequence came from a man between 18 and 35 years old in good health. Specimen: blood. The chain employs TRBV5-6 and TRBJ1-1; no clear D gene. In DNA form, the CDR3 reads TGTGCCAGCACGCCCCTCGGGTGGGGAACATCGGGTGAAGCTTTCTTT. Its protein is CASTPLGWGTSGEAFF. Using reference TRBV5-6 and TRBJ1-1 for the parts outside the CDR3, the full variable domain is DAGVTQSPTHLIKTRGQQVTLRCSPKSGHDTVSWYQQALGQGPQFIFQYYEEEERQRGNFPDRFSGHQFPNYSSELNVNALLLGDSALYLCASTPLGWGTSGEAFFGQGTRLTVV.